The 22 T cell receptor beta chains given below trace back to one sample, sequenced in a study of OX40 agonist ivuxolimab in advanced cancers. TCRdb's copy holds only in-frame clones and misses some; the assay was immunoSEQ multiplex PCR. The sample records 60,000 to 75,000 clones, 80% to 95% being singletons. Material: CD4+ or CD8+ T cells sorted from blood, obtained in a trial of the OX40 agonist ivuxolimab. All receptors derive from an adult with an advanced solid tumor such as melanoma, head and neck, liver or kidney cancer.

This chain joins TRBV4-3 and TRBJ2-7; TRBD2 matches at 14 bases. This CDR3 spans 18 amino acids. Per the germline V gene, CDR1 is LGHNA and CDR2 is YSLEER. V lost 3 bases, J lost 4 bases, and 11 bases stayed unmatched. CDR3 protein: CASSQDRLAGGFSYEQYF. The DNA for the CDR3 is TGCGCCAGCAGCCAGGATAGACTAGCGGGAGGGTTCAGTTACGAGCAGTACTTC.

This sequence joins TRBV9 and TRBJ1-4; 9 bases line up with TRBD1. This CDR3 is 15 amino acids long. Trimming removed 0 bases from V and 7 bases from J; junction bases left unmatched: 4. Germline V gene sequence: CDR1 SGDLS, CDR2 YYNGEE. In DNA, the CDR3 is TGTGCCAGCAGCGTAGACACAGGGGGCGGTGAAAAACTGTTTTTT. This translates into CASSVDTGGGEKLFF. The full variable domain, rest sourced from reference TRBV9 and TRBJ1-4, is DSGVTQTPKHLITATGQRVTLRCSPRSGDLSVYWYQQSLDQGLQFLIQYYNGEERAKGNILERFSAQQFPDLHSELNLSSLELGDSALYFCASSVDTGGGEKLFFGSGTQLSVL.

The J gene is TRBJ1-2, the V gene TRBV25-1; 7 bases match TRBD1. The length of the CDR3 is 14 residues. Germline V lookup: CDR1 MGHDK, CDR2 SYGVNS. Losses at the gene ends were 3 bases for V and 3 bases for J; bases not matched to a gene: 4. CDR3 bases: TGTGCCAGCAGTGAGTTTGACAGGGACTATGGCTACACCTTC. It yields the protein CASSEFDRDYGYTF.

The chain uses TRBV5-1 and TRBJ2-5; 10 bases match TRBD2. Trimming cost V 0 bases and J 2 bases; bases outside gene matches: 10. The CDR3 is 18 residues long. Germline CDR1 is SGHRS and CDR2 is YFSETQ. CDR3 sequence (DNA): TGCGCCAGCAGCTTGGCCGGGGTTAGCGGGGGGAAACAAGAGACCCAGTACTTC. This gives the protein CASSLAGVSGGKQETQYF.

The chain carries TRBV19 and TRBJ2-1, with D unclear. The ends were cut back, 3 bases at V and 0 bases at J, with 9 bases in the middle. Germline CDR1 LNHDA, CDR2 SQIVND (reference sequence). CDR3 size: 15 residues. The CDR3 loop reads CASSIGYSSYNEQFF. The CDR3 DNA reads TGTGCCAGTAGTATCGGGTACTCCTCCTACAATGAGCAGTTCTTC.

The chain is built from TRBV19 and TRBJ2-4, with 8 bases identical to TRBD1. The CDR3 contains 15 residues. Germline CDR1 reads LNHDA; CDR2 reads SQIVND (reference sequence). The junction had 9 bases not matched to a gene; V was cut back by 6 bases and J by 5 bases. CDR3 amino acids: CASSLQGVTENIQYF. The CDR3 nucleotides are TGTGCCAGTAGCTTACAGGGGGTCACAGAAAACATTCAGTACTTC.

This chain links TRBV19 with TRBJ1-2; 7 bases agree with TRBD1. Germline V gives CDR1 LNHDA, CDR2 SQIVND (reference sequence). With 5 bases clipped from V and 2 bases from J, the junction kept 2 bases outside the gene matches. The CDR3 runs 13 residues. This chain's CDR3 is CASSDRVNYGYTF. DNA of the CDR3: TGTGCCAGTAGTGACAGGGTAAACTATGGCTACACCTTC.

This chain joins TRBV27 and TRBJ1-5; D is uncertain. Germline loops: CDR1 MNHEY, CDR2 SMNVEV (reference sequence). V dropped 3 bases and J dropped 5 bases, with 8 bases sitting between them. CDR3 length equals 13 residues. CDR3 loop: CASSFGWDQPQHF. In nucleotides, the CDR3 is TGTGCCAGCAGTTTCGGTTGGGATCAGCCCCAGCATTTT.

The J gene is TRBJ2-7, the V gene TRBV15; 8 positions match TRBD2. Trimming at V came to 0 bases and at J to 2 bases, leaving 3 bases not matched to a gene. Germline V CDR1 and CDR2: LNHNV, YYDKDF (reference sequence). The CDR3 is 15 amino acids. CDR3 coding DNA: TGTGCCACCAGCAGAGAGAGCGGGAGAGCCTACGAGCAGTACTTC. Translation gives CATSRESGRAYEQYF.

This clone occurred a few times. The DNA of the CDR3 is TGTGCCAGCAGCGCCACCCCTCCAACAGTAGCCTATGGCTACACCTTC. Translating it yields CASSATPPTVAYGYTF. This chain uses TRBV9 with TRBJ1-2; D is ambiguous. CDR1 SGDLS and CDR2 YYNGEE come from the germline V gene. CDR3 size: 16 residues. Trimming stripped 3 bases from V and 4 bases from J, with 19 bases between.

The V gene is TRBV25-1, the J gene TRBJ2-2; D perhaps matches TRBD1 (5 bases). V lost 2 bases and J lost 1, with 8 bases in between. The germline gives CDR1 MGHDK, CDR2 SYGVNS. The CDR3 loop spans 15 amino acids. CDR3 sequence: CASSEIGENTGELFF. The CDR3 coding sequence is TGTGCCAGCAGTGAAATAGGGGAGAACACCGGGGAGCTGTTTTTT.

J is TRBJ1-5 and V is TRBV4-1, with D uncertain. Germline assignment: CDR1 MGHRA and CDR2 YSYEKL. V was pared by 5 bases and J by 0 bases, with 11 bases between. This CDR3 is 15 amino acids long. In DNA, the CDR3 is TGCGCCAGCAGCTTTCGCGATTATAGCAATCAGCCCCAGCATTTT. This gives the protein CASSFRDYSNQPQHF.

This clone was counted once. CDR3: CAWSVRGGEGYTF. The CDR3 DNA sequence: TGTGCCTGGAGTGTACGGGGAGGGGAAGGCTACACCTTC. V is TRBV30 and J is TRBJ1-2, with D maybe TRBD1 (5 bases). The CDR3 length is 13 residues. V was trimmed by 0 bases and J by 8 bases, leaving 13 bases between them. Germline V gene lookup returns CDR1 GTSNPN and CDR2 SVGIG (reference sequence). Together with reference TRBV30 and TRBJ1-2, the CDR3 gives the full variable domain: SQTIHQWPATLVQPVGSPLSLECTVEGTSNPNLYWYRQAAGRGLQLLFYSVGIGQISSEVPQNLSASRPQDRQFILSSKKLLLSDSGFYLCAWSVRGGEGYTFGSGTRLTVV.

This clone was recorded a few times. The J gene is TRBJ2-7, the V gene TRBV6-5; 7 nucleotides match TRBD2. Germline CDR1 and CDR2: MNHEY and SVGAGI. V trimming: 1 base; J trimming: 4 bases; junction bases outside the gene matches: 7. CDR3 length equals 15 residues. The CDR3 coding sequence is TGTGCCAGCAGTTACTTGGGGAGGGGTGGATACGAGCAGTACTTC. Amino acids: CASSYLGRGGYEQYF.

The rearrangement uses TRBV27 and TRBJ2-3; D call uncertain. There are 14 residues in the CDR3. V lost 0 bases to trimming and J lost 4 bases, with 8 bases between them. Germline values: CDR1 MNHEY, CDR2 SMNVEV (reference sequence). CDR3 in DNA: TGTGCCAGCAGTTTATCGATAGGGTCAGATACGCAGTATTTT. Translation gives CASSLSIGSDTQYF.

The CDR3, as DNA: TGTGCCAGCTCACCACGGGCAGGGGACTGGGAGACCCAGTACTTC. Translation gives CASSPRAGDWETQYF. The chain links TRBV18 to TRBJ2-5, with D perhaps being TRBD1 or TRBD2 (6 bases each). This CDR3 region has 15 residues. Trimming removed 1 base at V and 5 bases at J, with 14 bases between. Germline-derived CDR1 and CDR2 are KGHSH and LQKENI.

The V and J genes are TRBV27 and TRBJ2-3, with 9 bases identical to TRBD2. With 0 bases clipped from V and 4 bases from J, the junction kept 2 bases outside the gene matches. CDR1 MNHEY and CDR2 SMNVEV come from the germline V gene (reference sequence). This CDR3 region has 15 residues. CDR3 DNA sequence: TGTGCCAGCAGTTTATCGGGCGGGAGGGCAGATACGCAGTATTTT. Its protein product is CASSLSGGRADTQYF.

Here the CDR3 reads CSVEESGLNTGELFF. CDR3 sequence (DNA): TGCAGCGTTGAAGAGTCAGGATTGAACACCGGGGAGCTGTTTTTT. The gene calls are TRBV29-1 and TRBJ2-2; D is unresolved. The V end was cut by 0 bases, the J end by 1 base, with 9 bases between. This CDR3 contains 15 residues. Germline lookup yields CDR1 SQVTM and CDR2 ANQGSEA.

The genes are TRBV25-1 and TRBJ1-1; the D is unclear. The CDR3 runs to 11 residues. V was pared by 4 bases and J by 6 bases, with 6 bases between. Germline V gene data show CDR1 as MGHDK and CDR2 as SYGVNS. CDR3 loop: CASSGPAEAFF. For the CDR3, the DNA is TGTGCCAGCAGTGGCCCGGCTGAAGCTTTCTTT.

The CDR3 DNA reads as TGTGCCAGCAGCTTAACTAGCGGGAGGGCAGATACGCAGTATTTT. It codes for CASSLTSGRADTQYF. The V gene is TRBV7-3, the J gene TRBJ2-3; TRBD2 agrees at 11 bases. CDR1 is SGHTA and CDR2 is FQGTGA in the germline V gene. The CDR3 has 15 residues. Trimming at V came to 0 bases and at J to 4 bases, leaving 0 bases not matched to a gene.

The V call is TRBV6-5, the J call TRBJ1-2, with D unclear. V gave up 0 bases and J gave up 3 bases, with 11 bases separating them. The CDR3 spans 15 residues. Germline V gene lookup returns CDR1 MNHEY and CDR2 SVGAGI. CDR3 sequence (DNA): TGTGCCAGCAGTTACTCCAAATGGGATTACTATGGCTACACCTTC. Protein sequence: CASSYSKWDYYGYTF.

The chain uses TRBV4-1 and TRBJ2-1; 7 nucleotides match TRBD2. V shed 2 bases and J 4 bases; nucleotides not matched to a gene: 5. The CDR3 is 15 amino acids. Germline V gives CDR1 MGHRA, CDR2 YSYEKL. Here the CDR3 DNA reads TGCGCCAGCAGCCAAAAAACTAGCGAATACAATGAGCAGTTCTTC. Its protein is CASSQKTSEYNEQFF.